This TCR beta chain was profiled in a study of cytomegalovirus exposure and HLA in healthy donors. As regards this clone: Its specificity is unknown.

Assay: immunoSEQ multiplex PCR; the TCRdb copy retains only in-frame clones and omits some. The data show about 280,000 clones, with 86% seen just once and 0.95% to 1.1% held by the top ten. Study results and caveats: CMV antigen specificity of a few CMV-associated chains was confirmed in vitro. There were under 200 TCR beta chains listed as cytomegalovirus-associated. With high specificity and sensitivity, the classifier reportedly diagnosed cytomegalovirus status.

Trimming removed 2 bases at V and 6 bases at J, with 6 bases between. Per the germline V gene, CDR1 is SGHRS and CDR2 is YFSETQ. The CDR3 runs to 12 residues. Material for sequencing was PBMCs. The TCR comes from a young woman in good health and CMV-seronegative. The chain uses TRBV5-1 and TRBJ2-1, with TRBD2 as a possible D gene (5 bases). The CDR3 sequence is CASSFAGNEQFF. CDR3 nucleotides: TGCGCCAGCAGCTTTGCGGGCAATGAGCAGTTCTTC. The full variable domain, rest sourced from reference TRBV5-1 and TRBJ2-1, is KAGVTQTPRYLIKTRGQQVTLSCSPISGHRSVSWYQQTPGQGLQFLFEYFSETQRNKGNFPGRFSGRQFSNSRSEMNVSTLELGDSALYLCASSFAGNEQFFGPGTRLTVL.